A single sample is the source of the 4 T cell receptor beta chains below, sequenced in a study of blood T cell repertoires in COVID-19. The assay was immunoSEQ multiplex PCR, and TCRdb's table has in-frame clones only and misses some. Among 95,000 or so clones listed, 65% to 90% were seen once. Sample: peripheral blood. The source is an elderly man with active or convalescent COVID-19.

V is TRBV7-2 and J is TRBJ2-7; TRBD2 matches at 12 bases. Trimming at V came to 6 bases and at J to 3 bases, leaving 3 bases not matched to a gene. Looked up from germline, CDR1 is SGHTA and CDR2 is FQGNSA. The CDR3 has 14 residues. The CDR3 DNA sequence: TGTGCCAGCAGTGGACTAGCGGGGAGCTACGAGCAGTACTTC. Encoded protein: CASSGLAGSYEQYF.

This clone was found a few times. In nucleotides, the CDR3 is TGTGCCAGCAGCCGGGACAGGGGGTATGGCTACACCTTC. It encodes CASSRDRGYGYTF. The rearrangement joins TRBV5-4 to TRBJ1-2; 11 positions match TRBD1. The junction had 1 base not matched to a gene; V was cut back by 4 bases and J by 5 bases. This CDR3 is 13 amino acids long. CDR1 and CDR2 (germline): SGHNT, YYREEE (reference sequence). The variable domain in full, completed from reference TRBV5-4 and TRBJ1-2, reads ETGVTQSPTHLIKTRGQQVTLRCSSQSGHNTVSWYQQALGQGPQFIFQYYREEENGRGNFPPRFSGLQFPNYSSELNVNALELDDSALYLCASSRDRGYGYTFGSGTRLTVV.

This chain joins TRBV19 and TRBJ2-3, with TRBD2 identical over 7 bases. In germline, CDR1 is LNHDA, CDR2 SQIVND (reference sequence). The CDR3 loop spans 17 amino acids. V dropped 6 bases and J dropped 0; count of bases not matched to a gene: 12. DNA for the CDR3: TGTGCCAGTAGCTGGGCTAGCGGACGGACTAGCACAGATACGCAGTATTTT. Protein sequence: CASSWASGRTSTDTQYF.

This chain uses TRBV6-4 with TRBJ2-5; TRBD1 matches at 8 bases. Germline CDR1 MRHNA, CDR2 SNTAGT. The V and J ends lost 5 bases and 5 bases, in that order; junction bases with no gene match: 7. The CDR3 covers 14 residues. DNA of the CDR3: TGTGCCAGCAGTTCCCAGGGGGCGCAGGAGACCCAGTACTTC. Translation: CASSSQGAQETQYF.